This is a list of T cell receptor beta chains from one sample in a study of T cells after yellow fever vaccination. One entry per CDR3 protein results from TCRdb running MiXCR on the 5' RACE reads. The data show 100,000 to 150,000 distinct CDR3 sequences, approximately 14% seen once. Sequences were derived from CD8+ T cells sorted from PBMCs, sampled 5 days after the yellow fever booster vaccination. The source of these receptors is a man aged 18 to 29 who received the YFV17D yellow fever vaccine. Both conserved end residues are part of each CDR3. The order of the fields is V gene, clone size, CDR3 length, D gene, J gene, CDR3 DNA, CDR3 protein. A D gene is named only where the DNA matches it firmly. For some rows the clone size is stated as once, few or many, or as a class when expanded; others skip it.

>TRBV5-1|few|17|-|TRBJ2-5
TGCGCCAGCAGCTTTAATTCAGGGCGGGGCCCACAAGAGACCCAGTACTTC
CASSFNSGRGPQETQYF
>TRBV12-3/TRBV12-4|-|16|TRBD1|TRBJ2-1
TGTGCCAGCCGGTCCCGGGACAGGGGGCAGGGCAATGAGCAGTTCTTC
CASRSRDRGQGNEQFF
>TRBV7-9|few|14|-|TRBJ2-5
TGTGCCAGCAGCTCTGGACCCTACCAAGAGACCCAGTACTTC
CASSSGPYQETQYF
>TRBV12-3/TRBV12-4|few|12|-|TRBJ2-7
TGTGCCAGTGGACCTGGGGCATACGAGCAGTACTTC
CASGPGAYEQYF
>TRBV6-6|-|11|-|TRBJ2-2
TGTGCCAGCTTCGGCACCGGGGAGCTGTTTTTT
CASFGTGELFF
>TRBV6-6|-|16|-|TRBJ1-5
TGTGCCAGCAGTTACTTAGGGACCGCCAGCAATCAGCCCCAGCATTTT
CASSYLGTASNQPQHF
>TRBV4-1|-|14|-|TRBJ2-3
TGCGCCAGCAGCCAAGGAACAGTTGGGAGTACGCAGTATTTT
CASSQGTVGSTQYF
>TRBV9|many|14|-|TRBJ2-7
TGTGCCAGCAGCGTCGACAGCTTGGCCTACGAGCAGTACTTC
CASSVDSLAYEQYF
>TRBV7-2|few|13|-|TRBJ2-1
TGTGCCAGCAGCTTAGGCCAATTCAATGAGCAGTTCTTC
CASSLGQFNEQFF
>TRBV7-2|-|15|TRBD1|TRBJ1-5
TGTGCCAGCAGCTCCCGGGGACAGACCAATCAGCCCCAGCATTTT
CASSSRGQTNQPQHF
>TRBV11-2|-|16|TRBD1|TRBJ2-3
TGTGCCAGCAGCCCTTGGGACAGGACGGACACAGATACGCAGTATTTT
CASSPWDRTDTDTQYF
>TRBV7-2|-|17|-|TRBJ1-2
TGTGCCAGCAGCTTAGCTAGCTGGGCTGCGGCCCGATATGGCTACACCTTC
CASSLASWAAARYGYTF
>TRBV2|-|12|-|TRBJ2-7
TGTGCCAGCAGTGAAGGTCTAGTTCAGCAGTACTTC
CASSEGLVQQYF
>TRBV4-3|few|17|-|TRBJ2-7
TGCGCCAGCAGCCAGGGGAGATGGGGCCGAGGCCCCTACGAGCAGTACTTC
CASSQGRWGRGPYEQYF
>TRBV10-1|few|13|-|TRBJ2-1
TGCGCCAGCAGTATCGACACGTACAATGAGCAGTTCTTC
CASSIDTYNEQFF
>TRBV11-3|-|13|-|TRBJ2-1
TGTGCCAGCAGCCTGGGGACGATCAATGAGCAGTTCTTC
CASSLGTINEQFF
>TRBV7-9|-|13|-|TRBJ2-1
TGTGCCAGCAGCCTCCGGACCGACCTGGGGCGGTTCTTC
CASSLRTDLGRFF
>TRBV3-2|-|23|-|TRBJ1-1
TGTGCCAGCAGCCCCCCCAGATTTGGCGAGACAGCTATAACCGCTTGTGGGAACACTGAAGCTTTCTTT
CASSPPRFGETAITACGNTEAFF
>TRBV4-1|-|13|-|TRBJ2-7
TGCGCCAGCAGCCAAGCCGGGGACTACGAGCAGTACTTC
CASSQAGDYEQYF
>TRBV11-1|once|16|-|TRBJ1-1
TGTGCCAGCAGCTTTCACAGGGCCCTGATGTACACTGAAGCTTTCTTT
CASSFHRALMYTEAFF
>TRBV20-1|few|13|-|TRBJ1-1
TGCAGTGCTAGAGGAGGGGGGAACACTGAAGCTTTCTTT
CSARGGGNTEAFF
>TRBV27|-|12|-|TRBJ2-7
TGTGCCAGCAGTTTAAGCGGATACGAGCAGTACTTC
CASSLSGYEQYF
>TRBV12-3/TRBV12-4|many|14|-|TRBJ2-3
TGTGCCAGCAGTTTGCGGACTATGCCAGATACGCAGTATTTT
CASSLRTMPDTQYF
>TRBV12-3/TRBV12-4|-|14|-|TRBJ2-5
TGTGCCAGCAGCCCGGGACTCCAACAAGAGACCCAGTACTTC
CASSPGLQQETQYF
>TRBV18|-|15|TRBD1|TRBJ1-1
TGTGCCAGCTCACCATGGGGGACAGTGAACACTGAAGCTTTCTTT
CASSPWGTVNTEAFF
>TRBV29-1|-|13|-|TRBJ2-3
TGCAGCGTTGAAGTCCCAGGGGCCGATACGCAGTATTTT
CSVEVPGADTQYF
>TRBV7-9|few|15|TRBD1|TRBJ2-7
TGTGCCAGCAGTCTGGCCGGGACAGGGAGTCGCGAGCAGTACTTC
CASSLAGTGSREQYF
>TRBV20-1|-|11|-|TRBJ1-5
TGCAGTGCTAGACTCTGGCAGCCCCAGCATTTT
CSARLWQPQHF
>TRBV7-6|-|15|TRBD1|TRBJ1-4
TGTGCCAGCAGCCCGCGGACAGGGGTGAATGAAAAACTGTTTTTT
CASSPRTGVNEKLFF
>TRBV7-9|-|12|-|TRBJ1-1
TGTGCCAGCAGCCCGAGGAACACTGAAGCTTTCTTT
CASSPRNTEAFF
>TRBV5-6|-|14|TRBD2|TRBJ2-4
TGTGCCAGCAGCTTGTCAGGGAGGGTGAACATTCAGTACTTC
CASSLSGRVNIQYF
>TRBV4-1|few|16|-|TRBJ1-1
TGCGCCAGCAGCCCTGCTCGTCGGCAGAACGTCCTTGAAGCTTTCTTT
CASSPARRQNVLEAFF
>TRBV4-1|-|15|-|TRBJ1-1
TGCGCCAGCAGCCAAGTACCACAGGGCGACACTGAAGCTTTCTTT
CASSQVPQGDTEAFF
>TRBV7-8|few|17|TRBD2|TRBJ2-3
TGTGCCAGCGGAGGCAAACTAGCGGGGGACTACACAGATACGCAGTATTTT
CASGGKLAGDYTDTQYF
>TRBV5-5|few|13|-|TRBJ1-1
TGTGCCAGCAGCCAGGGTAGGGGAACTGAAGCTTTCTTT
CASSQGRGTEAFF
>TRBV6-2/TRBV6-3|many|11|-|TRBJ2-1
TGTGCCAGCGAAGACGGGGGACTTTTGGTCTTC
CASEDGGLLVF
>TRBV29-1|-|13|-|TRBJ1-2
TGCAGCGCCGTCCTTGGGGGGTCCTATGGCTACACCTTC
CSAVLGGSYGYTF
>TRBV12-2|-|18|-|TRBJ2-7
TGTGCAAGTCGCTTGTCCGGGACAGGGGGGAATTCGTCCTACGAGCAGTACTTC
CASRLSGTGGNSSYEQYF
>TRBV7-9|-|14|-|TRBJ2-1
TGTGCCAGCAGCTTAGTTTTGGGGAACAATGAGCAGTTCTTC
CASSLVLGNNEQFF
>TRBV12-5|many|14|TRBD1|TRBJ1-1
TGTGCTAGTGGTCCTGGGACAGGGGTCCTTGAAGCTTTCTTT
CASGPGTGVLEAFF
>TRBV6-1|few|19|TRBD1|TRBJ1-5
TGTGCCAGCAGTGAACCCGACAGGGGACAACTCTATAGCAATCAGCCCCAGCATTTT
CASSEPDRGQLYSNQPQHF
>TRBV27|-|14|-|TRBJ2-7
TGTGCCAGCAGTTTGATGGGGGCCCTCTACGAGCAGTACTTC
CASSLMGALYEQYF
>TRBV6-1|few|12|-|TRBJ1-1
TGTGCCAGCAGTGGGACAGCCGTCGGAGCTTTCTTT
CASSGTAVGAFF
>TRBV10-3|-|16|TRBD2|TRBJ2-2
TGTGCCATCACCCAAACTAGCGGCCCGAACACCGGGGAGCTGTTTTTT
CAITQTSGPNTGELFF
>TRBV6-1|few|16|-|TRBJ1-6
TGTGCCACCACGGACAACCCTCCTTTCAATACGTCACCCCTCCACTTT
CATTDNPPFNTSPLHF
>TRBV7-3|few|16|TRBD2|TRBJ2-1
TGTGCCAGCAGCCCACTAGCGGGGGGGTCCTACAATGAGCAGTTCTTC
CASSPLAGGSYNEQFF
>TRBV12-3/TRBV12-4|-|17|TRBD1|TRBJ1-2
TGTGCCAGCAGCTCCGGGACAGGGGGCAGCCCTAACTATGGCTACACCTTC
CASSSGTGGSPNYGYTF
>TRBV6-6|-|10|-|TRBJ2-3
TGTGCCAGCAGTTCCAATACGCAGTATTTT
CASSSNTQYF
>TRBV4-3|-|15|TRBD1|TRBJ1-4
TGCGCCAGCAGCGAAGCCGACAGGGATGTAGAAAAACTGTTTTTT
CASSEADRDVEKLFF
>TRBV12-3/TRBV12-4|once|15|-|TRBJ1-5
TGTGCCAGCAGTTTAAGTGGTTCTAGCAATCAGCCCCAGCATTTT
CASSLSGSSNQPQHF
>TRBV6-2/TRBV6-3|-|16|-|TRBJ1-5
TGTGCCAGCAGTTACCCTGGGCCGAGGGGCAATCAGCCCCAGCATTTT
CASSYPGPRGNQPQHF
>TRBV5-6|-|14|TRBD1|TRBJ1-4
TGTGCCAGCAGCTTGGGACAGGGGAGTGAAAAACTGTTTTTT
CASSLGQGSEKLFF
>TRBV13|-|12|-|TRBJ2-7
TGTGCCAGCAGCTTAATCGGGGACGAGCAGTACTTC
CASSLIGDEQYF
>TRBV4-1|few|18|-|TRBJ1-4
TGCGCCAGCAGCCAAGTGTTCCGTCGAGGCAGGGAGTTGGAAAAACTGTTTTTT
CASSQVFRRGRELEKLFF
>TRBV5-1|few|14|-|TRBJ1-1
TGCGCCAGCAGCTTCCCAGGGGAGGGCACTGAAGCTTTCTTT
CASSFPGEGTEAFF
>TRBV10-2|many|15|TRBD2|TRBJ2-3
TGCGCCAGCAGTGAAACTAGCGGGGGCTTGGATACGCAGTATTTT
CASSETSGGLDTQYF
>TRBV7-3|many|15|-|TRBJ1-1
TGTGCCAGCAGCCCCCAGGGTAGTATGAACACTGAAGCTTTCTTT
CASSPQGSMNTEAFF
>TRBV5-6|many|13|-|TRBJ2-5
TGTGCCAGCAGCCGGGGAACGGAAGAGACCCAGTACTTC
CASSRGTEETQYF
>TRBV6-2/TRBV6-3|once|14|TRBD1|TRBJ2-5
TGTGCCAGCAATCTGGACAGGTACCAAGAGACCCAGTACTTC
CASNLDRYQETQYF
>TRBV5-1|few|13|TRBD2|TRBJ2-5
TGCGCCAGCACGCGGCTGGGAGGGGAGACCCAGTACTTC
CASTRLGGETQYF